This is a list of T cell receptor beta chains from one sample in a study of T cell repertoires in cytomegalovirus infection. TCRdb reprocessed the reads with MiXCR, giving one entry per CDR3 protein. The data hold approximately 100,000 distinct CDR3 sequences, with 20% to 30% observed a single time. The sample was CD8+ T cells from PBMCs. The receptors shown here come from a human donor in good health (CMV status not recorded). Some clones in this sample may be carry-over from other donors' samples. Both conserved end residues are part of each CDR3. A D gene is named only where the DNA matches it firmly. Clone size is shown for a subset of rows, as once, few, many or a class of expanded clone.

v_call,d_call,clone_size,j_call,cdr3_length,cdr3_aa,cdr3_nt
TRBV12-5,-,-,TRBJ1-1,11,CASALLGEAFF,TGTGCTAGTGCCCTTTTGGGTGAAGCTTTCTTT
TRBV7-2,-,many,TRBJ2-7,18,CASSLKETGGLFKGEQYF,TGTGCCAGCAGCTTAAAGGAAACTGGGGGGCTCTTTAAAGGCGAGCAGTACTTC
TRBV7-6,-,-,TRBJ1-1,13,CASSPPGGDEAFF,TGTGCCAGCAGCCCACCTGGGGGAGATGAAGCTTTCTTT
TRBV28,-,-,TRBJ1-2,15,CASSPFGGNGYGYTF,TGTGCCAGCAGTCCCTTCGGAGGGAATGGATACGGCTACACCTTC
TRBV7-2,TRBD1,many,TRBJ2-7,15,CASSLGDSVSYEQYF,TGTGCCAGCAGCTTAGGGGACAGCGTGTCCTACGAGCAGTACTTC
TRBV7-2,-,many,TRBJ1-1,13,CASTHPWQGEAFF,TGTGCCAGCACCCACCCCTGGCAGGGTGAAGCTTTCTTT
TRBV28,TRBD2,few,TRBJ2-1,15,CASNLRGDSYNEQFF,TGTGCCAGCAACCTACGGGGGGACTCCTACAATGAGCAGTTCTTC
TRBV19,-,-,TRBJ1-1,16,CASSIGGGALGPEAFF,TGTGCCAGTAGTATAGGGGGGGGGGCTCTTGGCCCTGAAGCTTTCTTT
TRBV7-9,-,many,TRBJ1-1,13,CASSSGQNTEAFF,TGTGCCAGCAGCTCGGGACAGAACACTGAAGCTTTCTTT
TRBV20-1,-,-,TRBJ1-1,12,CSAKGLGTEAFF,TGCAGTGCTAAGGGGTTGGGGACTGAAGCTTTCTTT
TRBV3-1,-,-,TRBJ2-1,16,CASSQETLASYNEQFF,TGTGCCAGCAGCCAAGAAACCCTAGCTTCCTACAATGAGCAGTTCTTC
TRBV7-2,-,many,TRBJ1-5,13,CASSLGGTQPQHF,TGTGCCAGCAGCTTAGGGGGGACTCAGCCCCAGCATTTT
TRBV7-2,TRBD1,many,TRBJ2-7,13,CASSSTGSYEQYF,TGTGCCAGCAGCTCGACAGGGTCCTACGAGCAGTACTTC
TRBV27,-,-,TRBJ2-1,16,CASSPLGGVVYNEQFF,TGTGCCAGCAGTCCCCTGGGTGGGGTCGTATACAATGAGCAGTTCTTC
TRBV12-3/TRBV12-4,TRBD1,-,TRBJ2-7,14,CASSTRTGSYEQYF,TGTGCCAGCAGTACTCGGACAGGTTCCTACGAGCAGTACTTC
TRBV7-9,-,few,TRBJ1-2,15,CASSPKYDILYGYTF,TGTGCCAGCAGCCCTAAATACGACATTCTCTATGGCTACACCTTC